Below are 12 T cell receptor beta chains sequenced from a single sample in a study of cytomegalovirus exposure and HLA in healthy donors. 60 Vbeta and 13 Jbeta primers were used in PCR. Clones were sequenced by immunoSEQ multiplex PCR, and TCRdb holds only the in-frame ones, with some missing. The sample lists under 200,000 clones; over 60% were seen once. What was sequenced was PBMCs. Receptors originate from a man in his forties in good health and CMV-seronegative.

The chain uses TRBV7-6 and TRBJ1-5; D uncertain. The germline V gene has CDR1 SGHVS and CDR2 FNYEAQ. The germline V and J ends were trimmed by 1 base and 4 bases, with 14 bases remaining between them. The CDR3 consists of 16 residues. The CDR3 nucleotides are TGTGCCAGCAGCTTAGGCGGGTTACAGCGAAATCAGCCCCAGCATTTT. Protein sequence: CASSLGGLQRNQPQHF.

The CDR3 loop is CAISDRDSSLEQYF. The CDR3 DNA is TGTGCCATCAGTGACCGGGACAGTTCTCTCGAGCAGTACTTC. This chain joins TRBV10-3 and TRBJ2-7, with 7 bases fitting TRBD1. Germline V CDR1 and CDR2: ENHRY, SYGVKD. The V gene end was trimmed by 3 bases and the J gene end by 6 bases; junction bases not matched to a gene: 8. This CDR3 has 14 amino acids.

This chain joins TRBV10-3 and TRBJ1-5; 7 nucleotides align to TRBD1. This CDR3 region has 15 residues. The germline gives CDR1 ENHRY, CDR2 SYGVKD. V dropped 10 bases and J dropped 0; count of bases not matched to a gene: 9. The CDR3 DNA follows: TGTGCCACCCTCACAGGGGCGGATAGCAATCAGCCCCAGCATTTT. Protein: CATLTGADSNQPQHF.

The rearrangement joins TRBV10-1 to TRBJ1-1, with D possibly being TRBD1 (6 bases). Trimming shortened V by 6 bases and J by 3 bases, and 14 bases separated the two germline ends. The CDR3 has 14 amino acids. CDR1 is WNHNN and CDR2 is SYGVQD in the germline V gene (reference sequence). In DNA, the CDR3 is TGCGCCAGCAGCCTGGACAGTGTGGACACTGAAGCTTTCTTT. Translating it yields CASSLDSVDTEAFF.

V gene TRBV11-3 combines with J gene TRBJ2-4; possibly TRBD1 for D (6 bases). This CDR3 is 15 amino acids long. Trimming pared 5 bases from V and 2 bases from J, leaving 13 bases between. Germline V gene data show CDR1 as SGHNT and CDR2 as YENEEA. CDR3 in DNA: TGTGCCAGCAGCCCCCCCAGGGGTTCCAAAAACATTCAGTACTTC. Translated, it gives CASSPPRGSKNIQYF.

The chain recombines TRBV7-9 with TRBJ2-2, with 12 bases identical to TRBD1. The CDR3 extends over 16 amino acids. Germline lookup yields CDR1 SEHNR and CDR2 FQNEAQ (reference sequence). V lost 5 bases, J lost 5 bases, and 6 bases stayed unmatched. The CDR3 bases are TGTGCCAGCAGCATAGGGACAGGGGGCGAAACCGGGGAGCTGTTTTTT. Translating it yields CASSIGTGGETGELFF.

This chain connects TRBV18 to TRBJ2-5; 8 nucleotides align to TRBD1. V lost 9 bases to trimming and J lost 3 bases; unmatched junction nucleotides: 6. Germline V gene data show CDR1 as KGHSH and CDR2 as LQKENI. The CDR3 length is 13 residues. Here the CDR3 DNA reads TGTGCCAGTCGACAGGGGTTGGAAGAGACCCAGTACTTC. Amino acids: CASRQGLEETQYF.

The chain has TRBV7-9 and TRBJ2-2; 14 positions agree with TRBD2. The CDR3 extends over 19 amino acids. Germline values: CDR1 SEHNR, CDR2 FQNEAQ (reference sequence). V trimming: 1 base; J trimming: 6 bases; junction bases outside the gene matches: 10. CDR3 DNA: TGTGCCAGCAGCTTAGAATGGGGACTAGCGGGAGACATCGCCGGGGAGCTGTTTTTT. This codes for CASSLEWGLAGDIAGELFF.

The CDR3 nucleotides are TGCGCCAGCAGCCCGACAGTCTCTGGAAACACCATATATTTT. The encoded protein is CASSPTVSGNTIYF. V gene TRBV4-3 combines with J gene TRBJ1-3, with D perhaps matching TRBD1 (5 bases). The germline CDR1 and CDR2 sequences are LGHNA and YSLEER. V gave up 4 bases and J gave up 0 bases, with 7 bases separating them. This CDR3 has 14 amino acids.

V usage is TRBV6-1 and J usage is TRBJ2-3; 10 bases are shared with TRBD2. Trimming cost V 7 bases and J 1 base; bases outside gene matches: 5. There are 15 residues in the CDR3. Looked up from germline, CDR1 is MNHNS and CDR2 is SASEGT. The CDR3 sequence is CASTTTSGGTDTQYF. The CDR3 nucleotides read TGTGCCAGCACTACTACTAGCGGGGGCACAGATACGCAGTATTTT.

In its sample, this clone was seen a few times. The chain is built from TRBV6-6 and TRBJ2-1; 8 bases are shared with TRBD2. The CDR3 is 14 amino acids. The junction had 3 bases not matched to a gene; V was cut back by 3 bases and J by 5 bases. The V gene's germline CDR1 is MNHNY and CDR2 SVGAGI (reference sequence). CDR3 coding DNA: TGTGCCAGCAGTTATAGCGGGGCCGACAATGAGCAGTTCTTC. This gives the protein CASSYSGADNEQFF.

This chain links TRBV27 with TRBJ1-1, with a weak D call TRBD1 (5 bases). The CDR3 length is 13 residues. Germline V CDR1 and CDR2: MNHEY, SMNVEV (reference sequence). Between the trimmed V and J ends, which lost 10 bases and 3 bases, there was a span of 15 bases. CDR3 nucleotides: TGTGCCACAAGGGGTCAGGGATACACTGAAGCTTTCTTT. Translated: CATRGQGYTEAFF.